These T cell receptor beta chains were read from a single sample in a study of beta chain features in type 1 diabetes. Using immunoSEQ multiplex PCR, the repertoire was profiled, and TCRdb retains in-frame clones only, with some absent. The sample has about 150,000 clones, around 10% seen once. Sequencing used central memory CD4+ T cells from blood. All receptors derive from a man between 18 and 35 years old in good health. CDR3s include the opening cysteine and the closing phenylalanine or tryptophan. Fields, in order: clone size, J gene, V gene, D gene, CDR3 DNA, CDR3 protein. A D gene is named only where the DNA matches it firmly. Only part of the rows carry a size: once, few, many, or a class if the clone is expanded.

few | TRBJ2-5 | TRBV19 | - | TGTGCCAGTAGTCCCACCTGGGGCGGAGAGACCCAGTACTTC | CASSPTWGGETQYF
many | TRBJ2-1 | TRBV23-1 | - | TGCGCCAGCAGCAGGGCCACCAATGAGCAGTTCTTC | CASSRATNEQFF
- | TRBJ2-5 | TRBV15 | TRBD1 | TGTGCCACCAGCGGCGGGGACAGGGGGCTTGAGACCCAGTACTTC | CATSGGDRGLETQYF
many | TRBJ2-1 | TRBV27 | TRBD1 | TGTGCCAGCAATCCACAGCAGGGGGCCTCCTACAATGAGCAGTTCTTC | CASNPQQGASYNEQFF
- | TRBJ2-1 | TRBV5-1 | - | TGCGCCAGCAGTGTTCCCAGGGGTAATTTCGATGAGCAGTTCTTC | CASSVPRGNFDEQFF
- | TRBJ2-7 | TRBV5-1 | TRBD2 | TGCGCCAGCAGCCGTTCCTTGGAGCGGGACTACGAGCAGTACTTC | CASSRSLERDYEQYF
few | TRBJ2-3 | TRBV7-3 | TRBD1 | TGTGCCAGCAGTCGTGACAGGGATAGCACAGATACGCAGTATTTT | CASSRDRDSTDTQYF
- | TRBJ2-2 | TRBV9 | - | TGTGCCAGCAGCGTAGCGGACTCTCATTCTTACACCGGGGAGCTGTTTTTT | CASSVADSHSYTGELFF
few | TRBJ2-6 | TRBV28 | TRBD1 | TGTGCCAGCAGCCCCAGGGGGCCTGGGGCCAACGTCCTGACTTTC | CASSPRGPGANVLTF
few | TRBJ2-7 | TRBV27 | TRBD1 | TGTGCCAGCAGTTTATCCCTCAGGGGGCCTGTGGTCTTC | CASSLSLRGPVVF
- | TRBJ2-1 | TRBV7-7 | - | TGTGCTAGCAGCCCTGTGGAAGGGTGGAATGAGCAGTTCTTC | CASSPVEGWNEQFF
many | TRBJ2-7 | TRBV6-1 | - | TGTGCCAGCAGTGAACATGTTATCTACGAGCAGTACTTC | CASSEHVIYEQYF
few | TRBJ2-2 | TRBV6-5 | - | TGTGCCAGCAGTTCGTGGACCGCGAACACCGGGGAGCTGTTTTTT | CASSSWTANTGELFF
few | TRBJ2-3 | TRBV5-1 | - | TGCGCCAGCGCCCTCGGGGGCAGAGATACGCAGTATTTT | CASALGGRDTQYF
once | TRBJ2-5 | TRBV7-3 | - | TGTGCCAGCAGCTTAGGCGGGGTGTACCAAGAGACCCAGTACTTC | CASSLGGVYQETQYF
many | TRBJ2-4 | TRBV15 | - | TGTGCCACCAGCAGAGAGATTGACAGGCGCAAAAACATTCAGTACTTC | CATSREIDRRKNIQYF